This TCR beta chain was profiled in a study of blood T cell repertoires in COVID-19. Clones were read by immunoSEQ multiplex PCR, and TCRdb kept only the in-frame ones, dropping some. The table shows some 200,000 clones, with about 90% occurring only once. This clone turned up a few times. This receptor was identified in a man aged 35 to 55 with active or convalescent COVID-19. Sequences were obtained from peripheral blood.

CDR3 nucleotide sequence: TGTGCCAGCAGCCAGACAGGGGTAAACTATGGCTACACCTTC. The encoded protein is CASSQTGVNYGYTF. The rearrangement links TRBV25-1 to TRBJ1-2; 8 positions match TRBD1. Per the germline V gene, CDR1 is MGHDK and CDR2 is SYGVNS. V lost 6 bases and J lost 2; bases outside the gene matches: 5. This CDR3 has 14 amino acids.